These 5 T cell receptor beta chains came from one sample sequenced in a study of blood T cell repertoires in COVID-19. The repertoire was sequenced with immunoSEQ multiplex PCR; TCRdb's copy has only in-frame clones and lacks some. Here the sample spans 150,000 to 200,000 clones, roughly four fifths being singletons. The material sequenced was peripheral blood. All receptors come from a human donor in a cohort sampled during active COVID-19.

The chain uses TRBV5-1 and TRBJ1-4, with TRBD1 matching 11 bases. CDR3 length: 16 residues. V lost 2 bases and J lost 6; bases outside the gene matches: 6. Germline V lookup: CDR1 SGHRS, CDR2 YFSETQ. CDR3 coding DNA: TGCGCCAGCAGCTTCCTGCCGGGACAGGGGGATGAAAAACTGTTTTTT. Its protein product is CASSFLPGQGDEKLFF.

J is TRBJ2-7 and V is TRBV21-1; TRBD1 reflects the table's D call only, with no check against the DNA. TRBV21-1 is deemed a pseudogene. The CDR3 loop spans 16 amino acids. CDR3 in DNA: TGTGCCAGCGGGCTCAGGGTGCCCCTCTTGATCTACGAGCAGTACTTC. This sequence encodes CASGLRVPLLIYEQYF.

The chain recombines TRBV6-2 or TRBV6-3 with TRBJ2-7; D may be TRBD1 (6 bases). This CDR3 comprises 15 residues. Deletions cut 0 bases from V and 0 bases from J, with 9 bases between. Germline assignment: CDR1 MNHEY and CDR2 SVGEGT. CDR3 in DNA: TGTGCCAGCAGTTACTCGTTAGGGGGCTCCTACGAGCAGTACTTC. Residues: CASSYSLGGSYEQYF.

The chain joins TRBV21-1 to TRBJ2-5; TRBD1, as called in the table, went unchecked against the DNA. TRBV21-1 is reported as a pseudogene. The CDR3 is 16 residues long. CDR3 amino acids: CASSKEVAGVQETQYF. CDR3 in DNA: TGTGCCAGCAGCAAAGAGGTGGCAGGGGTCCAAGAGACCCAGTACTTC.

In this sample, this clone turned up once. The chain has TRBV5-1 and TRBJ1-1; TRBD1 is a possible D gene (5 bases). This CDR3 is 16 amino acids long. The germline V gene encodes CDR1 SGHRS and CDR2 YFSETQ. Trimming stripped 6 bases from V and 1 base from J, with 19 bases between. Here the CDR3 DNA reads TGCGCCAGCACCCAGTCCCCCGGGGGAGAGAACACTGAAGCTTTCTTT. It translates to CASTQSPGGENTEAFF.